A selection of T cell receptor beta chains follows, all from one sample in a study of blood T cell repertoires in COVID-19. The method was immunoSEQ multiplex PCR; TCRdb's version includes in-frame clones alone and lacks a portion of them. The sample lists more than 80,000 clones, more than 75% occurring once. Sequencing input: peripheral blood. These receptors were taken from a woman of 80 years or more with active or convalescent COVID-19. The CDR3 runs from the conserved cysteine through the conserved F or W. D genes are given only for firm matches. Expanded clones get a size class; other rows say once, few or many, or leave the size out.

cdr3_nt cdr3_aa d_call clone_size j_call v_call
TGTGCCAGCAGCTCAAACTCCAATCAGCCCCAGCATTTT CASSSNSNQPQHF . . TRBJ1-5 TRBV7-2
TGCGCCAGCAGCTTGGGAGGAGCGGGGAGATACACCGGGGAGCTGTTTTTT CASSLGGAGRYTGELFF TRBD2 . TRBJ2-2 TRBV5-1
TGTGCCAGCACCCCGCGAGACAGCCCCTATGGCTACACCTTC CASTPRDSPYGYTF . . TRBJ1-2 TRBV6-5
TGTGCCAGCAGTCCTGGACAGATGTTTTCCTCCTACGAGCAGTACTTC CASSPGQMFSSYEQYF . . TRBJ2-7 TRBV27
TGTGCCAGTAGTATAGGGACAGGGCCTCCAACTAACTATGGCTACACCTTC CASSIGTGPPTNYGYTF TRBD1 . TRBJ1-2 TRBV19
TGTGCCAGCAGCCAAGCCCGGGCGGGGAGCACAGATACGCAGTATTTT CASSQARAGSTDTQYF . . TRBJ2-3 TRBV3-1/TRBV3-2
TGTGCCATCAGTGCTGGGGAGGATCAGCCCCAGCATTTT CAISAGEDQPQHF . . TRBJ1-5 TRBV10-3
TGTGCCAGCAGACGTGGAGCGGGGGACGATACGCAGTATTTT CASRRGAGDDTQYF TRBD2 . TRBJ2-3 TRBV7-2
TGTGCCATCACTGACAGTACTAACTATGGCTACACCTTC CAITDSTNYGYTF . . TRBJ1-2 TRBV10-3
TGTGCCAGCAGTCTGCAACTAGCAGATACGCAGTATTTT CASSLQLADTQYF . . TRBJ2-3 TRBV27
TGTGCCAGCAGTTTCATCGGACAGAGTCTAGAGACCCAGTACTTC CASSFIGQSLETQYF . once TRBJ2-5 TRBV28
TGCGCCAGCAGCCTGGGCCCAAACACTGAAGCTTTCTTT CASSLGPNTEAFF . . TRBJ1-1 TRBV4-3
TGTGCCAGCAGCCAAGAGCCCACAGCCCTATTCTATGGCTACACCTTC CASSQEPTALFYGYTF . once TRBJ1-2 TRBV3-1/TRBV3-2
TGTGCCAGCAGCCAAGACGATTTGGGGGGTAGTTCACCCCTCCACTTT CASSQDDLGGSSPLHF . . TRBJ1-6 TRBV3-1/TRBV3-2
TGTGCCAGCAGCTTAGACAGGGGGCCTCAGCCCCAGCATTTT CASSLDRGPQPQHF TRBD1 . TRBJ1-5 TRBV7-2
TGTGCCACCAGTGATGGGCGAAAACTGTTTTTT CATSDGRKLFF . . TRBJ1-4 TRBV24-1
TGTGCCAGCAGGGGGGGGCCCGGGATGAACACTGAAGCTTTCTTT CASRGGPGMNTEAFF . . TRBJ1-1 TRBV5-6
TGTGCCAGCAGTTCTAGTTATGAGCAGTTCTTC CASSSSYEQFF . many TRBJ2-1 TRBV12-3/TRBV12-4
TGTGCCAGCAGTGAGGAATCGGGTATAGATACGCAGTATTTT CASSEESGIDTQYF . . TRBJ2-3 TRBV2
TGTGCCAGCAGCTTAATCTCGGGGTTAGGCAATCAGCCCCAGCATTTT CASSLISGLGNQPQHF . . TRBJ1-5 TRBV7-2
TGTGCCAGCAGGTCGGGACAGGGTACAGATACGCAGTATTTT CASRSGQGTDTQYF TRBD1 . TRBJ2-3 TRBV5-5
TGTGCCAGCAGCCCACAGGGCGCGAACACTGAAGCTTTCTTT CASSPQGANTEAFF . . TRBJ1-1 TRBV7-4
TGTGCCAGCAGCTTGGATCAGGAGACCCAGTACTTC CASSLDQETQYF . . TRBJ2-5 TRBV5-4
TGTGCCAGTAGCCCTCGAGGGCCCTACGAGCAGTACTTC CASSPRGPYEQYF . . TRBJ2-7 TRBV19
TGTGCCAGTAGTATTGGCAGGATGGGGACTTTGAACACCGGGGAGCTGTTTTTT CASSIGRMGTLNTGELFF . once TRBJ2-2 TRBV19
TGCGCCAGCAGCCAAGATCGGGGGAGGGAGGAAAAACTGTTTTTT CASSQDRGREEKLFF . . TRBJ1-4 TRBV4-3
TGTGCCAGCAGTGACCCGGGACAGGGGTATGGCTACACCTTC CASSDPGQGYGYTF TRBD1 many TRBJ1-2 TRBV27
TGTGCCAGCACCCCGGGAAGTTTAATCGGGGGGGCCGTCAATGAGCAGTTCTTC CASTPGSLIGGAVNEQFF TRBD2 few TRBJ2-1 TRBV28
TGTGCCAGCAGCGTAGGAGGCGAGCAGTACTTC CASSVGGEQYF . few TRBJ2-7 TRBV7-2
TGCGCCAGCAGCCCAGAGGGGAGGGCTAGCACAGATACGCAGTATTTT CASSPEGRASTDTQYF TRBD2 . TRBJ2-3 TRBV4-1
TGTGCCAGCAGTTACGGGGAGGGGGCTTTCTTT CASSYGEGAFF . . TRBJ1-1 TRBV6-6
TGTGCCAGCAGCCAAGAGGGCAGGGGGTCTTATGGCTACACCTTC CASSQEGRGSYGYTF TRBD1 . TRBJ1-2 TRBV3-1/TRBV3-2
TGTGCCAGCAGTTCCATACCAGGTGGTTGGGTCGGGAACACTGAAGCTTTCTTT CASSSIPGGWVGNTEAFF . . TRBJ1-1 TRBV6-2/TRBV6-3
TGTGCCAGCAGCCCGGGGACAGGGGACACCGGGGAGCTGTTTTTT CASSPGTGDTGELFF TRBD1 . TRBJ2-2 TRBV14
TGTGCCAGCAGCCCCCGGCGGGGGGCCTACGAGCAGTACTTC CASSPRRGAYEQYF TRBD2 . TRBJ2-7 TRBV6-5
TGTGCCAGTAGCTCCGGGACATACCGGGAGACCCAGTACTTC CASSSGTYRETQYF . . TRBJ2-5 TRBV19
TGTGCCAGCAGCCAAGGACCTAGCGGGGGCACAGATACGCAGTATTTT CASSQGPSGGTDTQYF TRBD2 . TRBJ2-3 TRBV3-1/TRBV3-2
TGTGCCAGCAGTTTCTTGGGACTTGAGCAGTACTTC CASSFLGLEQYF . . TRBJ2-7 TRBV27
TGTGCCAGCAGTTACCGGCAGGGAAGTGGCTACACCTTC CASSYRQGSGYTF . . TRBJ1-2 TRBV6-2/TRBV6-3
TGTGCCAGTCGAAGGCCGCAGGGGGCCCATGAGCAGTTCTTC CASRRPQGAHEQFF TRBD1 once TRBJ2-1 TRBV6-6
TGTGCCAGCAGCGCCGGGACATTCAAAAATGAAAAACTGTTTTTT CASSAGTFKNEKLFF . . TRBJ1-4 TRBV11-2
TGTGCCAGCAGCTTGGGAGGGCTAAACTATGGCTACACCTTC CASSLGGLNYGYTF . . TRBJ1-2 TRBV5-4
TGTGCCAGCAGTGCACAGGGTACGAACACTGAAGCTTTCTTT CASSAQGTNTEAFF . . TRBJ1-1 TRBV6-4
TGTGCCAGCAAGGGGACCTATAATTCACCCCTCCACTTT CASKGTYNSPLHF . . TRBJ1-6 TRBV21-1
TGTGCCAGCAGCGGGACACGAAATAATTCACCCCTCCACTTT CASSGTRNNSPLHF . . TRBJ1-6 TRBV5-6
TGTGCCAGCAGGGGCCACGCGGGCCACGAGCAGTACTTC CASRGHAGHEQYF . . TRBJ2-7 TRBV6-5
TGTGCCAGCAGATTGCCCGGACGGGACAGGGGGCCTCAGCCCCAGCATTTT CASRLPGRDRGPQPQHF TRBD1 . TRBJ1-5 TRBV27
TGTGCCAGCAGCCCGGGACAGGGGACCGAGCAGTACTTC CASSPGQGTEQYF TRBD1 many TRBJ2-7 TRBV3-1/TRBV3-2
TGTGCCAGCAGCTGGACTAGAGTTGGATTCAAATACAATGAGCAGTTCTTC CASSWTRVGFKYNEQFF TRBD2 once TRBJ2-1 TRBV7-9
TGTGCCAGCAGCCCCCACAGGGAGGGTCACACCTTC CASSPHREGHTF . . TRBJ1-2 TRBV7-9
TGTGCCAGCTCTCACACCGGGGAGCTGTTTTTT CASSHTGELFF . . TRBJ2-2 TRBV6-5
TGTGCCAGCAGTTTCTTTGCGAACACCGGGGAGCTGTTTTTT CASSFFANTGELFF . . TRBJ2-2 TRBV27
TGTGCCAGCAGCCCCGGTATTAGGCTGTTTTTT CASSPGIRLFF . . TRBJ2-2 TRBV7-9
TGTGCCAGCAGCCCATACAGGGGGAAGTCGTGGGAGCAGTACTTC CASSPYRGKSWEQYF TRBD1 few TRBJ2-7 TRBV5-6